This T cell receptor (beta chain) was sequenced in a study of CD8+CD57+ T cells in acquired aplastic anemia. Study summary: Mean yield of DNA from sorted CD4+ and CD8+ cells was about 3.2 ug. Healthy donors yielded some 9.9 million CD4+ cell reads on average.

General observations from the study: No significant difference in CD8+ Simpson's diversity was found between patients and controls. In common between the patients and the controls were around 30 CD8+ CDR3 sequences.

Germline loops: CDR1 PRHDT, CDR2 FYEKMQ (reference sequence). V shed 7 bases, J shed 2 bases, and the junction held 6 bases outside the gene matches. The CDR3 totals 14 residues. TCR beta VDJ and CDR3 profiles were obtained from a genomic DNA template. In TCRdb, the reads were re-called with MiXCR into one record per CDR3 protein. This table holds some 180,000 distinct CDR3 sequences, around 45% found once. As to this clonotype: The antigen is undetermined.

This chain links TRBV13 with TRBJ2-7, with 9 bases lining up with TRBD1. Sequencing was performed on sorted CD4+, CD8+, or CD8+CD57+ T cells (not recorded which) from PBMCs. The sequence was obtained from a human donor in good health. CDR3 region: CASIGTGPPYEQYF. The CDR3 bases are TGTGCCAGCATCGGGACAGGGCCACCCTACGAGCAGTACTTC.